The 17 T cell receptor beta chains listed next were all sequenced from one sample in a study of T cell changes during pregnancy in multiple sclerosis (dated by TCRdb to about 2019). Library generation was performed with the immunoSEQ multiplex PCR assay. TCRdb mirrors the immuneACCESS table, restricted to in-frame sequences. Some clones are absent from its copies; in checked studies, under half trace to an unresolved V gene, and the reason for the others is unknown. The table for this sample lists fewer than 85,000 clones; approximately 92% of them were counted only once. The ten most abundant clones make up less than 3% of the sample. The material was peripheral blood, obtained in the third trimester of pregnancy. The receptors were gathered from a female donor in good health, enrolled as a control in a pregnancy study.

The rearrangement joins TRBV6-6 to TRBJ1-4, with 9 bases identical to TRBD1. Germline assignment: CDR1 MNHNY and CDR2 SVGAGI (reference sequence). V lost 5 bases and J lost 10; bases outside the gene matches: 8. CDR3 length: 14 amino acids. The CDR3 region is CASSTRQGDGKLFF. CDR3 sequence (DNA): TGTGCCAGCAGTACGCGACAGGGGGATGGAAAACTGTTTTTT.

This chain links TRBV11-2 with TRBJ2-3, with 8 bases aligning to TRBD2. V gave up 4 bases and J gave up 3 bases; unmatched junction bases: 9. Germline CDR1 reads SGHAT; CDR2 reads FQNNGV. The CDR3 contains 16 residues. CDR3 in amino acids: CASSSLAGGLTDTQYF. As DNA, the CDR3 is TGTGCCAGCAGCTCCCTGGCGGGGGGATTGACAGATACGCAGTATTTT.

The chain carries TRBV4-3 and TRBJ2-1; 15 bases are a match to TRBD2. The CDR3 runs to 18 residues. CDR1 is LGHNA, CDR2 YSLEER, per germline. After removal of 5 bases from V and 2 bases from J, the junction contained 7 bases not matched to a gene. The CDR3 DNA is TGCGCCAGCAGCAGGACTAGCGGGAGGGCGAACCCCTACAATGAGCAGTTCTTC. Protein product: CASSRTSGRANPYNEQFF.

The chain has TRBV28 and TRBJ1-3, with D possibly TRBD1 on 5 matching bases. V lost 2 bases, J lost 4 bases, and 6 bases lay in between. This CDR3 region has 13 residues. In germline, CDR1 is MDHEN, CDR2 SYDVKM. The CDR3 nucleotides are TGTGCCAGCAGTTTAGGGGGGGGAAACACCATATATTTT. The encoded protein is CASSLGGGNTIYF.

This CDR3 reads CASSQGQGRSYGYTF. CDR3 bases: TGTGCCAGCAGCCAAGGGCAGGGTCGGAGCTATGGCTACACCTTC. V is TRBV11-2 and J is TRBJ1-2, with D perhaps matching TRBD1 (5 bases). Germline assignment: CDR1 SGHAT and CDR2 FQNNGV. This CDR3 is 15 amino acids long. Trimming left V 5 bases short and J 4 bases short, with 17 bases between.

The V and J genes are TRBV5-1 and TRBJ2-4; weak D call: TRBD1 (6 bases). V lost 2 bases and J 3 bases, leaving 15 bases between the germline ends. Per germline, CDR1 SGHRS and CDR2 YFSETQ. The CDR3 is 16 amino acids. Written as DNA, the CDR3 is TGCGCCAGCAGCTTTCAGGGGATAAGTGGCAAAAACATTCAGTACTTC. Its protein is CASSFQGISGKNIQYF.

The chain links TRBV23-1 to TRBJ1-5; D is ambiguous. TRBV23-1 is noted as an ORF with a role that remains uncertain. V lost 0 bases and J lost 4, with 13 bases in between. The CDR3 is 16 residues long. In DNA form, the CDR3 reads TGCGCCAGCAGTCAATCCGGCGGGCAGCCTAATCAGCCCCAGCATTTT. This translates into CASSQSGGQPNQPQHF.

The chain employs TRBV25-1 and TRBJ2-7, with D possibly matching TRBD2 (5 bases). V lost 2 bases to trimming and J lost 3 bases, with 5 bases between them. Germline V CDR1 and CDR2: MGHDK, SYGVNS. The CDR3 runs 12 residues. The CDR3 bases are TGTGCCAGCAGTGAAGGGAGCTACGAGCAGTACTTC. This gives the protein CASSEGSYEQYF.

This clone was seen more than once but under ten times. The chain uses TRBV28 and TRBJ1-4; D gene unclear. The CDR3 consists of 15 residues. CDR1 and CDR2 (germline): MDHEN, SYDVKM. V was pared by 0 bases and J by 12 bases, with 17 bases between. CDR3 sequence: CASSLWRGGFAELFF. As DNA, the CDR3 is TGTGCCAGCAGTTTATGGAGAGGAGGGTTTGCGGAACTGTTTTTT.

The genes are TRBV27 and TRBJ1-5; D is uncertain. Trimming took 3 bases from V and 7 from J, leaving 10 bases between them. Germline V gene lookup returns CDR1 MNHEY and CDR2 SMNVEV (reference sequence). CDR3 length: 13 amino acids. Here the CDR3 reads CASSLEVGQPQHF. CDR3 nucleotide sequence: TGTGCCAGCAGTTTGGAGGTAGGACAGCCCCAGCATTTT.

The chain employs TRBV7-9 and TRBJ2-1, with TRBD2 matching over 7 bases. The CDR3 loop spans 19 amino acids. From germline, CDR1 is SEHNR and CDR2 FQNEAQ (reference sequence). V lost 3 bases and J lost 1; bases outside the gene matches: 15. For the CDR3, the DNA is TGTGCCAGCAGCTTCAGGGTCCAAAGCGGGATTACGTCCTACAATGAGCAGTTCTTC. Its translation: CASSFRVQSGITSYNEQFF.

The chain couples TRBV27 to TRBJ2-7; TRBD1 agrees at 7 bases. The CDR3 loop spans 14 amino acids. CDR1 and CDR2 from the germline V gene are MNHEY and SMNVEV (reference sequence). V trimming: 5 bases; J trimming: 7 bases; junction bases outside the gene matches: 11. CDR3 DNA sequence: TGTGCCAGCAGTAGACCGGACAGGTTGGTGGAGCAGTACTTC. Amino acids: CASSRPDRLVEQYF.

The chain has TRBV19 and TRBJ1-1; D is uncertain. CDR3 length: 11 amino acids. Trimming cost V 9 bases and J 3 bases, with 8 bases left between them. The germline CDR1 and CDR2 sequences are LNHDA and SQIVND (reference sequence). CDR3 residues: CASQTYTEAFF. The DNA for the CDR3 is TGTGCCAGCCAGACTTACACTGAAGCTTTCTTT.

The genes are TRBV5-6 and TRBJ2-7; TRBD1 aligns across 9 bases. With 4 bases clipped from V and 3 bases from J, the junction kept 8 bases outside the gene matches. The CDR3 is 15 amino acids. CDR1 is SGHDT and CDR2 is YYEEEE in the germline V gene. CDR3 loop: CASSGGDRVGYEQYF. As DNA, the CDR3 is TGTGCCAGCAGCGGTGGGGACAGGGTGGGCTACGAGCAGTACTTC.

The chain combines TRBV5-6 with TRBJ2-2, with TRBD1 matching over 10 bases. Germline V gene sequence: CDR1 SGHDT, CDR2 YYEEEE. The CDR3 length is 16 residues. V lost 6 bases, J lost 7 bases, and 12 bases stayed unmatched. This CDR3 is CASIRTGGGIDGELFF. In DNA form, the CDR3 reads TGTGCCAGCATCCGGACAGGGGGGGGAATTGACGGGGAGCTGTTTTTT.

This rearrangement joins TRBV4-3 to TRBJ2-2; D not certain. Trimming shortened V by 0 bases and J by 5 bases, and 4 bases separated the two germline ends. CDR1 is LGHNA, CDR2 YSLEER, per germline. The CDR3 runs 13 residues. The DNA of the CDR3 is TGCGCCAGCAGCCAAGACCCTACCGGGGAGCTGTTTTTT. This encodes CASSQDPTGELFF.

The genes are TRBV7-2 and TRBJ1-3; D call uncertain. Germline lookup yields CDR1 SGHTA and CDR2 FQGNSA. Between the trimmed V and J ends, which lost 0 bases and 4 bases, there was a span of 16 bases. CDR3 size: 17 residues. This chain's CDR3 is CASSLAATHPGGNTIYF. For the CDR3, the DNA is TGTGCCAGCAGCTTAGCCGCGACTCACCCGGGGGGAAACACCATATATTTT.